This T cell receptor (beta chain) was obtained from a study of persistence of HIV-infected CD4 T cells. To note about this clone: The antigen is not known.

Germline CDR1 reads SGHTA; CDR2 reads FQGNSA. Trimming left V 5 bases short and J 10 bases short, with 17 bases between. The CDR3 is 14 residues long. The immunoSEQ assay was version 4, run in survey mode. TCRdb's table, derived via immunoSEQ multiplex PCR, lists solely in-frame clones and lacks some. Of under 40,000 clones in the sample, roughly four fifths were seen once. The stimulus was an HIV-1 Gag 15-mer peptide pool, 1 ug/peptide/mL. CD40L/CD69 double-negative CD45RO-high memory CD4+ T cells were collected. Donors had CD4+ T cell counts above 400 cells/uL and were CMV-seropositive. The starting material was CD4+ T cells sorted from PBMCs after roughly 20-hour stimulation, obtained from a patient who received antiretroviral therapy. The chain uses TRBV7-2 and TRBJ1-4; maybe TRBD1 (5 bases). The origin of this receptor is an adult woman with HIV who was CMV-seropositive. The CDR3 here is CASSPEGHIGKLFF. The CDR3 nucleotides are TGTGCCAGCAGCCCAGAGGGGCACATAGGAAAACTGTTTTTT.